A selection of T cell receptor beta chains follows, all from one sample in a study of blood T cell repertoires in COVID-19. The repertoire was sequenced with immunoSEQ multiplex PCR; TCRdb's copy has only in-frame clones and lacks some. The top ten clones hold 2.3% of a sample with around 270,000 clones, about 87% of them seen once. Sequenced: peripheral blood. Receptors were obtained from a woman aged 50 to 60 with acute or convalescent COVID-19. CDR3s include the opening cysteine and the closing phenylalanine or tryptophan. A D gene is named only where the DNA matches it firmly. A clone size is listed for some rows: how often the clone was seen (once, few, many), or a class if it is expanded.

>TRBV11-1|.|TRBJ2-3|.
CASSLEGVSTDTQYF
TGTGCCAGCAGCTTAGAGGGAGTGAGCACAGATACGCAGTATTTT
>TRBV11-2|.|TRBJ1-2|.
CASSPGGEGYGYTF
TGTGCCAGCAGCCCAGGCGGGGAGGGCTATGGCTACACCTTC
>TRBV27|TRBD1|TRBJ1-1|.
CASSLSAGGPTEAFF
TGTGCCAGCAGTTTATCGGCAGGGGGCCCCACTGAAGCTTTCTTT
>TRBV3-1/TRBV3-2|.|TRBJ2-7|.
CASSPPGLPYEQYF
TGTGCCAGCAGCCCCCCGGGACTCCCCTACGAGCAGTACTTC
>TRBV10-3|.|TRBJ2-7|.
CAISGNQGNLEQYF
TGTGCCATCAGTGGGAATCAGGGCAATTTGGAGCAGTACTTC
>TRBV21-1|.|TRBJ1-2|.
CASSKEGTGRIGYTF
TGTGCCAGCAGCAAAGAAGGGACAGGGAGGATTGGCTACACCTTC
>TRBV5-1|.|TRBJ1-6|.
CASSLVVGGSPLHF
TGCGCCAGCAGCTTGGTTGTGGGAGGGTCACCCCTCCACTTT
>TRBV7-3|.|TRBJ1-2|.
CASSPAGAHNYGYTF
TGTGCCAGCAGCCCTGCAGGGGCGCATAACTATGGCTACACCTTC
>TRBV5-5|TRBD1|TRBJ1-2|once
CASSWGQGEDGYTF
TGTGCCAGCAGCTGGGGACAGGGGGAAGATGGCTACACCTTC
>TRBV6-5|.|TRBJ1-3|.
CASSPPGGPGNTIYF
TGTGCCAGCAGTCCCCCCGGAGGGCCTGGAAACACCATATATTTT
>TRBV7-9|TRBD2|TRBJ2-7|.
CASSLNSGNSDEQYF
TGTGCCAGCAGCTTAAATAGCGGGAATAGCGACGAGCAGTACTTC
>TRBV5-1|.|TRBJ2-1|.
CASSRGPVNEQFF
TGCGCCAGCAGTAGGGGCCCGGTCAATGAGCAGTTCTTC
>TRBV28|.|TRBJ1-2|.
CASSLGAAGDGYTF
TGTGCCAGCAGTTTAGGGGCTGCGGGGGACGGCTACACCTTC
>TRBV7-2|TRBD1|TRBJ2-7|.
CASSLGQGNLYEQYF
TGTGCCAGCAGCTTAGGACAGGGGAACCTATACGAGCAGTACTTC
>TRBV24-1|TRBD2|TRBJ2-1|.
CATSDPGTSSFNEQFF
TGTGCCACCAGTGACCCCGGGACTAGCAGTTTCAATGAGCAGTTCTTC
>TRBV9|TRBD2|TRBJ2-7|.
CASSTILAGDSYEQYF
TGTGCCAGCAGCACCATTCTAGCGGGGGACTCCTACGAGCAGTACTTC
>TRBV10-3|.|TRBJ2-5|.
CAIGTGTSGTQYF
TGTGCCATCGGTACAGGAACCTCGGGGACCCAGTACTTC
>TRBV5-4|TRBD1|TRBJ2-2|few
CASSQYTGAHTGELFF
TGTGCCAGCAGCCAGTACACAGGGGCCCACACCGGGGAGCTGTTTTTT
>TRBV10-3|.|TRBJ2-2|.
CAITPGDGEGWGELFF
TGTGCCATCACCCCGGGCGACGGGGAAGGATGGGGGGAGCTGTTTTTT
>TRBV10-3|TRBD1|TRBJ1-2|.
CAISETDRDGYTF
TGTGCCATCAGTGAGACCGACAGGGATGGCTACACCTTC
>TRBV6-2/TRBV6-3|TRBD2|TRBJ2-3|.
CASSPPWTSNFQDTQYF
TGTGCCAGCAGTCCGCCCTGGACTAGCAATTTTCAAGATACGCAGTATTTT
>TRBV27|TRBD1|TRBJ1-5|.
CASNLGGPGNQPQHF
TGTGCCAGCAACTTAGGGGGCCCTGGCAATCAGCCCCAGCATTTT
>TRBV6-5|.|TRBJ2-1|.
CASSYSGGAAYNEQFF
TGTGCCAGCAGTTACTCGGGGGGGGCTGCCTACAATGAGCAGTTCTTC
>TRBV27|.|TRBJ1-1|.
CASSLWGPNTEAFF
TGTGCCAGCAGTTTATGGGGCCCTAACACTGAAGCTTTCTTT
>TRBV11-1|TRBD1|TRBJ2-1|.
CASSQDRAFYNEQFF
TGTGCCAGCAGCCAAGACAGGGCTTTCTACAATGAGCAGTTCTTC
>TRBV7-9|.|TRBJ2-7|.
CASSLDMGEQYF
TGTGCCAGCAGCTTGGACATGGGCGAGCAGTACTTC
>TRBV13|TRBD1|TRBJ1-6|.
CASNRGQGDNSPLHF
TGTGCCAGCAACCGAGGACAGGGAGATAATTCACCCCTCCACTTT
>TRBV5-5|TRBD1|TRBJ2-1|.
CASSPTGGPYNEQFF
TGTGCCAGCAGCCCTACAGGGGGACCCTACAATGAGCAGTTCTTC
>TRBV28|.|TRBJ1-4|few
CASTAGPATNEKLFF
TGTGCCAGCACCGCCGGTCCCGCAACTAATGAAAAACTGTTTTTT
>TRBV7-6|TRBD2|TRBJ2-2|.
CASSSGTSGRARTGELFF
TGTGCCAGCAGCTCCGGGACTAGCGGGAGGGCCCGCACCGGGGAGCTGTTTTTT
>TRBV5-1|TRBD2|TRBJ2-1|.
CASSRKASGSNEQFF
TGCGCCAGCAGCCGGAAGGCTAGCGGGAGTAATGAGCAGTTCTTC
>TRBV27|TRBD2|TRBJ2-7|once
CASSLAGGSEQYF
TGTGCCAGCAGTTTAGCCGGGGGGTCCGAGCAGTACTTC
>TRBV19|TRBD1|TRBJ2-7|.
CASSKGGANYEQYF
TGTGCCAGTAGTAAAGGGGGCGCTAACTACGAGCAGTACTTC
>TRBV12-5|TRBD2|TRBJ2-3|.
CASGLVRNSGISDTQYF
TGTGCTAGTGGTTTGGTACGGAATAGCGGGATCTCAGATACGCAGTATTTT
>TRBV18|.|TRBJ1-2|.
CASSPRKGGDSYTF
TGTGCCAGCTCACCTCGTAAGGGAGGAGATAGCTACACCTTC
>TRBV7-3|.|TRBJ2-3|few
CASSLLGEKADTQYF
TGTGCCAGCAGCTTATTAGGGGAAAAGGCAGATACGCAGTATTTT
>TRBV6-5|.|TRBJ2-1|.
CASSYRGLNEQFF
TGTGCCAGCAGTTACCGGGGGTTGAATGAGCAGTTCTTC
>TRBV28|TRBD2|TRBJ2-1|.
CASSLPPGLAYSYNEQFF
TGTGCCAGCAGTTTACCCCCCGGACTAGCGTACTCCTACAATGAGCAGTTCTTC
>TRBV7-9|TRBD1|TRBJ1-1|few
CASSLGQGVTEAFF
TGTGCCAGCAGCTTAGGACAGGGTGTGACTGAAGCTTTCTTT
>TRBV18|.|TRBJ2-7|.
CASSPGTNSYEQYF
TGTGCCAGCTCACCCGGGACAAACTCCTACGAGCAGTACTTC
>TRBV19|.|TRBJ2-1|.
CASSIQEGSYNEQFF
TGTGCCAGTAGTATACAGGAGGGGTCCTACAATGAGCAGTTCTTC
>TRBV2|.|TRBJ2-3|.
CASSEGTLSTDTQYF
TGTGCCAGCAGTGAGGGGACTCTAAGCACAGATACGCAGTATTTT
>TRBV11-2|.|TRBJ2-5|.
CASSLAYLPGSETQYF
TGTGCCAGCAGCTTAGCGTATTTGCCGGGGTCGGAGACCCAGTACTTC
>TRBV21-1|.|TRBJ2-7|.
CASSKARDREQYF
TGTGCCAGCAGCAAAGCGCGGGACCGCGAGCAGTACTTC
>TRBV7-2|TRBD1|TRBJ1-1|.
CASSLEGQGPERTEAFF
TGTGCCAGCAGCTTAGAGGGACAGGGGCCCGAACGCACTGAAGCTTTCTTT
>TRBV27|TRBD2|TRBJ2-7|.
CASSLEGLAGGGEQYF
TGTGCCAGCAGTTTGGAAGGACTAGCGGGAGGGGGGGAGCAGTACTTC
>TRBV5-1|.|TRBJ1-1|.
CASSLEGADTEAFF
TGCGCCAGCAGCTTGGAAGGGGCTGACACTGAAGCTTTCTTT
>TRBV29-1|.|TRBJ1-5|.
CSVGTGQSNQPQHF
TGCAGCGTCGGAACAGGGCAGAGCAATCAGCCCCAGCATTTT
>TRBV20-1|.|TRBJ2-3|.
CSAHLTDTQYF
TGCAGTGCACACCTGACAGATACGCAGTATTTT